This T cell receptor (beta chain) is drawn from a study of blood T cell repertoires in COVID-19. At the level of the study: Acute and convalescent COVID-19 samples came from the United States, Italy and Spain.

Germline V lookup: CDR1 LGHNA, CDR2 YSLEER. There are 15 residues in the CDR3. The trim removed 0 bases at V and 10 bases at J, leaving 6 bases unmatched. Under the authors' procedure: By means of reference gene primer amplification, nucleated cell counts were estimated. This table comes from immunoSEQ multiplex PCR, and its TCRdb copy is limited to in-frame clones, with some not included. V and J calls and clone size are those listed in that table; D and trimming were worked out from the DNA. Seen here are about 70,000 clones, roughly 90% observed once, and the top ten hold 8% to 10%. Sequencing was performed on peripheral blood. The chain uses TRBV4-3 and TRBJ1-6, with 7 bases that match TRBD1. The TCR originated in a human donor in a cohort sampled during active COVID-19. The CDR3 loop is CASSQDRAGGSPLHF. CDR3 coding DNA: TGCGCCAGCAGCCAAGATCGCGCAGGGGGGTCACCCCTCCACTTT.